A single T cell receptor (beta chain) is shown here with its context. The data were obtained in a study of control samples from healthy donors and cancer patients. CDR1 is SGHKS and CDR2 is YYEKEE in the germline V gene (reference sequence). The trim removed 0 bases at V and 3 bases at J, leaving 3 bases unmatched. This CDR3 contains 16 residues. Profiling relied on immunoSEQ multiplex PCR, and the TCRdb table lists in-frame clones only, not all of them. The table has around 100,000 clones, over 75% seen once. The V call is TRBV5-5, the J call TRBJ1-5; TRBD1 aligns across 10 bases. The TCR comes from a woman aged 45 to 65 in good health. Sequencing was carried out using blood. The chain's CDR3 is CASSLEDRGFNQPQHF. DNA of the CDR3: TGTGCCAGCAGCTTGGAGGACAGGGGGTTCAATCAGCCCCAGCATTTT.